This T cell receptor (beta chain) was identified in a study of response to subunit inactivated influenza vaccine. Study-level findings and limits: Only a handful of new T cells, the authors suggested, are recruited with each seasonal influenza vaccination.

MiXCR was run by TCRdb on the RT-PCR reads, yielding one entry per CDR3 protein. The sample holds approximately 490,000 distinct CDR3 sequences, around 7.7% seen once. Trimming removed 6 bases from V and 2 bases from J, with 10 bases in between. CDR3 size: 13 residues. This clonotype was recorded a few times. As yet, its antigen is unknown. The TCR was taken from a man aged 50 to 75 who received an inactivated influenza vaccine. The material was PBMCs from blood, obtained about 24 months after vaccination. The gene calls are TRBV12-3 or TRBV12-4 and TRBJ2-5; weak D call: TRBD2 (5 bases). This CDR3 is CASRRAVQETQYF. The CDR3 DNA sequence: TGTGCCAGCAGGAGGGCAGTTCAAGAGACCCAGTACTTC.